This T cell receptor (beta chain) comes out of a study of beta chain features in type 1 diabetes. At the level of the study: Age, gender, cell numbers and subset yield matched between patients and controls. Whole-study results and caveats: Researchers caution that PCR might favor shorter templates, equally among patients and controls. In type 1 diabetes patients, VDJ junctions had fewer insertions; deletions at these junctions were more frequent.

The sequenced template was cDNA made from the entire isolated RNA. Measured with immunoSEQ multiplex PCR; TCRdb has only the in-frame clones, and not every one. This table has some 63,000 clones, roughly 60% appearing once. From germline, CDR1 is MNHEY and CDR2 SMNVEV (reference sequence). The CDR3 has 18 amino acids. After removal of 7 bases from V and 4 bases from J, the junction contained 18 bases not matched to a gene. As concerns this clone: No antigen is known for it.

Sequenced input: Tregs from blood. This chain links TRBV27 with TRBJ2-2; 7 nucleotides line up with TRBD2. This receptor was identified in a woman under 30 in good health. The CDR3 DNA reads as TGTGCCAGCACCTCGAAAGAGGGGAGGGCCATTGGCACCGGGGAGCTGTTTTTT. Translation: CASTSKEGRAIGTGELFF.